Below, 3 T cell receptor beta chains from the same sample are listed, as sequenced in a study of shared T cell receptors in the human thymus. Produced via immunoSEQ multiplex PCR; TCRdb's table is partial and in-frame only. The repertoire holds more than 550,000 clones, with approximately 83% as singletons. These data also formed part of another study, on human thymus T cells.

The sample was thymocytes. The receptors derive from a girl in the first two years of life with a congenital heart defect.

This rearrangement joins TRBV11-2 to TRBJ1-1; TRBD1 matches at 7 bases. Per the germline V gene, CDR1 is SGHAT and CDR2 is FQNNGV. The CDR3 is 14 amino acids. The CDR3 DNA follows: TGTGCTCAAACGACGGGGCAGGGGGACACTGAAGCTTTCTTT. Protein sequence: CAQTTGQGDTEAFF. The entire variable domain, with the rest obtained from reference TRBV11-2 and TRBJ1-1, is as follows: EAGVAQSPRYKIIEKRQSVAFWCNPISGHATLYWYQQILGQGPKLLIQFQNNGVVDDSQLPKDRFSAERLKGVDSTLKIQPAKLEDSAVYLCAQTTGQGDTEAFFGQGTRLTVV.

The V and J genes are TRBV7-9 and TRBJ2-1, with 10 bases aligning to TRBD2. Trimming cost V 4 bases and J 6 bases; bases outside gene matches: 9. CDR1 SEHNR and CDR2 FQNEAQ come from the germline V gene (reference sequence). This CDR3 has 16 amino acids. The CDR3 protein is CASSSGGSGGPNEQFF. The CDR3 DNA reads as TGTGCCAGCAGCTCGGGGGGTAGCGGGGGGCCCAATGAGCAGTTCTTC.

The chain links TRBV7-9 to TRBJ2-7; 8 nucleotides agree with TRBD2. This CDR3 is 19 amino acids long. In germline, CDR1 is SEHNR, CDR2 FQNEAQ (reference sequence). V shed 3 bases, J shed 1 base, and the junction held 17 bases outside the gene matches. In DNA, the CDR3 is TGTGCCAGCAGCTTTAAGAGGATCGCGGGGGGCCACCATTCCTACGAGCAGTACTTC. It translates to CASSFKRIAGGHHSYEQYF.